Listed here are 10 T cell receptor beta chains from one sample, sequenced in a study of CD8+ T cells in alopecia areata. RNA extraction and reverse transcription yielded cDNA as sequencing template. Data came from immunoSEQ multiplex PCR; TCRdb stores just in-frame clones and leaves some out. Here the sample spans some 170,000 clones, roughly 60% being singletons. Sequencing used CD4+ T cells sorted from blood, obtained at week 0. Receptors originate from a human donor with alopecia areata.

This clone appeared a few times. The V and J genes are TRBV5-6 and TRBJ1-1; D is undetermined. The CDR3 runs to 13 residues. CDR1 is SGHDT and CDR2 is YYEEEE in the germline V gene. Trimming took off 5 bases at V and 8 bases at J, with 16 bases between the two ends. The CDR3 spells CASSRVSGREAFF. The CDR3 DNA is TGTGCCAGCAGTCGCGTTTCCGGCCGCGAAGCTTTCTTT.

The rearrangement joins TRBV5-4 to TRBJ1-2, with TRBD1 identical over 12 bases. V was clipped by 1 base and J by 4 bases; unmatched bases: 5. The CDR3 extends over 16 amino acids. Germline CDR1 SGHNT, CDR2 YYREEE (reference sequence). CDR3 region: CASSLFGTGGFYGYTF. The CDR3 nucleotides read TGTGCCAGCAGCTTGTTCGGGACAGGGGGCTTCTATGGCTACACCTTC. Drawing the rest from reference TRBV5-4 and TRBJ1-2, the complete variable domain is ETGVTQSPTHLIKTRGQQVTLRCSSQSGHNTVSWYQQALGQGPQFIFQYYREEENGRGNFPPRFSGLQFPNYSSELNVNALELDDSALYLCASSLFGTGGFYGYTFGSGTRLTVV.

This chain joins TRBV30 and TRBJ1-1; the match to TRBD1 covers 7 bases. The V gene end was trimmed by 5 bases and the J gene end by 2 bases; junction bases not matched to a gene: 2. Germline CDR1 is GTSNPN and CDR2 is SVGIG (reference sequence). The CDR3 is 12 amino acids. CDR3 DNA sequence: TGTGCCTGGGGGACAGTAAACACTGAAGCTTTCTTT. Protein product: CAWGTVNTEAFF.

This chain connects TRBV25-1 to TRBJ1-1; maybe TRBD1 (6 bases). Trimming left V 5 bases short and J 5 bases short, with 18 bases between. Germline values: CDR1 MGHDK, CDR2 SYGVNS. This CDR3 region has 15 residues. CDR3 residues: CASSRLSNRATEAFF. CDR3 bases: TGTGCCAGCAGTCGACTGTCGAACAGGGCGACTGAAGCTTTCTTT.

The gene calls are TRBV2 and TRBJ1-5; perhaps TRBD1 as D (6 bases). The CDR3 is 14 amino acids. Looked up from germline, CDR1 is SNHLY and CDR2 is FYNNEI. V was trimmed by 8 bases and J by 5 bases, leaving 16 bases between them. This CDR3 reads CASGRQVNDQPQHF. CDR3 in DNA: TGTGCCAGCGGACGACAGGTTAACGATCAGCCCCAGCATTTT.

This clone was counted a few times. The J gene is TRBJ1-4, the V gene TRBV14; D is unclear. The length of the CDR3 is 13 residues. Germline V gene data show CDR1 as SGHDN and CDR2 as FVKESK. V lost 3 bases and J 7 bases, leaving 9 bases between the germline ends. The CDR3 sequence: CASSQIQSEKLFF. The CDR3 region has the DNA TGTGCCAGCAGCCAGATCCAAAGTGAAAAACTGTTTTTT.

Remarks on this clone: Other DNA sequences from this sample encode an identical CDR3 as well. The rearrangement uses TRBV29-1 and TRBJ1-1, with D uncertain. The CDR3 totals 13 residues. V was pared by 4 bases and J by 1 base, with 10 bases between. Per germline, CDR1 SQVTM and CDR2 ANQGSEA. CDR3 in DNA: TGCAGCGTTGCCGGGCGTTCGAACACTGAAGCTTTCTTT. Translating gives CSVAGRSNTEAFF.

Concerning this clone itself: One junction end disagrees with the germline gene, perhaps due to a read error. This chain connects TRBV5-1 to TRBJ2-1, with 10 nucleotides matching TRBD2. CDR3 size: 15 residues. Germline values: CDR1 SGHRS, CDR2 YFSETQ. The CDR3 DNA reads TGCGCCAGCAGTTTGGGACTAGCGAGTGGCAATGAGCAGTTCTTC. Amino acid sequence: CASSLGLASGNEQFF.

This clone occurred a few times. This chain uses TRBV5-1 with TRBJ1-4; no clear D. The V end was cut by 7 bases, the J end by 0 bases, with 19 bases between. Germline V gene sequence: CDR1 SGHRS, CDR2 YFSETQ. CDR3 length equals 17 residues. The chain's CDR3 is CASAMAGTAATNEKLFF. CDR3 DNA: TGCGCCAGCGCCATGGCGGGAACGGCCGCAACTAATGAAAAACTGTTTTTT. The full variable domain, its missing parts supplied by reference TRBV5-1 and TRBJ1-4, is KAGVTQTPRYLIKTRGQQVTLSCSPISGHRSVSWYQQTPGQGLQFLFEYFSETQRNKGNFPGRFSGRQFSNSRSEMNVSTLELGDSALYLCASAMAGTAATNEKLFFGSGTQLSVL.

The rearrangement uses TRBV7-9 and TRBJ1-1, with 7 bases that match TRBD1. Per the germline V gene, CDR1 is SEHNR and CDR2 is FQNEAQ (reference sequence). V dropped 4 bases and J dropped 1; count of bases not matched to a gene: 3. The CDR3 is made up of 14 amino acids. The CDR3 nucleotides are TGTGCCAGCAGCTCGGGACAGAGGAACACTGAAGCTTTCTTT. It codes for CASSSGQRNTEAFF.